This TCR beta chain was retrieved from a study of blood T cell repertoires in COVID-19. About the research overall: Researchers got acute and convalescent COVID-19 samples from the United States, Italy and Spain. Nucleic acid was either cDNA or gDNA, and it came from T cells, B-cell-depleted T cells, or PBMCs.

CDR1 is SGHTA, CDR2 FQGNSA, per germline. Trimming removed 2 bases from V and 0 bases from J, with 11 bases in between. The length of the CDR3 is 16 residues. Authors' processing steps: Nucleated cell counts were estimated from reference gene primer amplification. TCRdb's copy holds only in-frame clones and misses some; the assay was immunoSEQ multiplex PCR. V, J and clone size reflect that table, while D and trimming were determined from the DNA. The table lists under 150,000 clones, roughly 73% of them singletons, with about 8.4% in the top ten. The source is a woman between 45 and 60 years old with active or convalescent COVID-19. The rearrangement uses TRBV7-2 and TRBJ1-5, with D maybe TRBD1 (5 bases). Sample: peripheral blood. The CDR3 DNA reads as TGTGCCAGCAGCTTACAGGGCGGTTATAGCAATCAGCCCCAGCATTTT. Encoded protein: CASSLQGGYSNQPQHF.